This T cell receptor (beta chain) was obtained from a study of T cell responses to AZD1222 COVID-19 vaccine. Study-level points and caveats: Repertoire samples came only from after the peak T cell response. Baseline seropositivity occurred in only a handful of AZD1222 recipients. At 160-218 and 743-854, vaccine-associated CD4 TCRs were dominant, and they spanned spike.

For this clone: No antigen is known for it.

Germline V lookup: CDR1 MDHEN, CDR2 SYDVKM. This CDR3 region has 13 residues. Trimming took off 2 bases at V and 6 bases at J, with 9 bases between the two ends. Here immunoSEQ multiplex PCR was the method, and the copy in TCRdb shows in-frame clones only, minus some. In the table there are 100,000 to 150,000 clones, roughly 90% of which are singletons. The sequence derives from an adult in good health. V usage is TRBV28 and J usage is TRBJ2-3, with D tentatively TRBD2 (5 bases). The specimen was peripheral blood, collected on day 0 of AZD1222 vaccination. CDR3 nucleotides: TGTGCCAGCAGTTTACCAGGACTTGATACGCAGTATTTT. It specifies CASSLPGLDTQYF.